Described below is a single T cell receptor beta chain sequence and its context. The target of this receptor is not known. There are no base qualities to consult, and no much larger clone falls within one base. Compared with germline, V lacks 4 bases and J lacks 6 bases; bases without a gene match: 7. The germline V gene specifies LGHNA as CDR1 and YNFKEQ as CDR2. From cysteine to phenylalanine, the CDR3 is 14 amino acids long. CDR3 DNA is the only sequence kept; it has 42 bases, read in frame from the first base. This entry belongs to a study of siplizumab effects on memory and regulatory T cells (dated by TCRdb to the late 2010s). About the investigation overall: The effect of the anti-CD2 antibody siplizumab on alloreactive T-cell subsets was examined in allogeneic mixed lymphocyte reactions constructed from human PBMCs. The full study reports these points: Siplizumab significantly reduced the cumulative frequency of alloreactive sequences traceable to unstimulated CD4+ memory T cells. The suppressive function of proliferating Tregs from siplizumab cultures was not functionally confirmed. About 80-96% of proliferating CD4+ or CD8+ clones could not be given a naive or memory phenotype. Greater diversity appeared to be present in unstimulated naive T cells than in memory T cells, and a substantial contribution to the alloresponse seemed to be made by naive cells. Because sequences at frequencies below about 10^-5 were poorly captured, only a minor fraction of alloreactive clones could be mapped back to unstimulated subsets. Among mappable alloreactive CD4+ clones, the Treg-derived fraction averaged approximately 69% with siplizumab versus around 25% in control reactions.

Libraries were built with the immunoSEQ multiplex PCR assay. The deep sequencing platform assayed roughly 10^5 TCR templates per sample. Genomic DNA extracted from sorted T cells was the material used for TCRbeta CDR3 sequencing. In the source study's methods: The R programming language was used for clonal analysis of TCRbeta CDR3 data. Unstimulated samples were compared with post-reaction CFSE-low samples to define alloreactive CD4+ and CD8+ clones. Regulatory or non-regulatory origin was assigned to alloreactive CD4+ clones by matching of sequences to sorted unstimulated Treg and non-Treg repertoires. Imported from immuneACCESS, the table was reduced by TCRdb to in-frame sequences with V and J called. These copies leave out some clones; in studies compared against another copy, an unresolved V gene accounts for under half, and the cause of the remainder is not known. V, J and clone size derive from that table, while D and trimming were established from the DNA sequence. A total of about 110,000 clones appear in this sample, 92% of them only once. The leading ten clones occupy approximately 0.75% of the sample.

TCRbeta CDR3 sequencing was performed on sorted unstimulated T cells and on proliferating T cells recovered from mixed lymphocyte reactions. Fresh whole blood from approximately 11 HLA-typed healthy donors served as the source for isolating PBMCs. To map where alloreactive clones came from, CD4+ regulatory T cells in the unstimulated state were FACS-sorted. The sequencing sample was made of Tregs sorted from blood. The receptor was derived from a human donor in good health. The sequence joins TRBV4-2 to TRBJ2-3, with 7 middle bases fitting TRBD1. The DNA sequence reads TGTGCCAGCAGCCGAAGGGACAGCCGGGATACGCAGTATTTT. Its protein product is CASSRRDSRDTQYF.